The T cell receptor beta chain described here comes from a study of blood T cell repertoires in COVID-19. Study-wide background: Acute and convalescent COVID-19 specimens originated in the United States, Italy and Spain.

The V and J ends lost 6 bases and 2 bases respectively, with 5 bases between them. The CDR3 covers 12 residues. Germline V gene lookup returns CDR1 MNHEY and CDR2 SMNVEV (reference sequence). Per the study methods: Amplification from reference gene primers served as the basis for estimated nucleated cell counts. Profiling relied on immunoSEQ multiplex PCR, and the TCRdb table lists in-frame clones only, not all of them. The V and J calls and clone size are taken from that table; D and trimming were inferred from the DNA. The top ten clones hold around 8% of a sample with roughly 290,000 clones, roughly 86% of them seen once.

The sequenced sample was peripheral blood. The receptor's source is a woman between 50 and 59 years old who had recovered from COVID-19. This rearrangement joins TRBV27 to TRBJ1-5; D is unresolved. The CDR3 spells CASRSGNQPQHF. In DNA, the CDR3 is TGTGCCAGCAGATCGGGCAATCAGCCCCAGCATTTT.